These 11 T cell receptor beta chains came from one sample sequenced in a study of blood T cell repertoires in COVID-19. TCRdb's copy holds only in-frame clones and misses some; the assay was immunoSEQ multiplex PCR. The data contain around 150,000 clones, around 80% of them singletons. The sequencing input was peripheral blood. All receptors derive from a woman of 80 years or more with active or convalescent COVID-19.

The CDR3 sequence is CASSFHPTGQDGYTF. The CDR3 coding sequence is TGCGCCAGCAGCTTCCACCCGACAGGGCAGGATGGCTACACCTTC. This chain joins TRBV5-1 and TRBJ1-2, with TRBD1 matching 7 bases. Trimming cost V 2 bases and J 6 bases; bases outside gene matches: 10. Per germline, CDR1 SGHRS and CDR2 YFSETQ. There are 15 residues in the CDR3.

The V call is TRBV5-1, the J call TRBJ2-2, with D perhaps TRBD2 (6 bases). Germline CDR1 reads SGHRS; CDR2 reads YFSETQ. The V gene lost 9 bases and the J gene lost 2 bases, with 20 bases spanning the gap. The CDR3 is 16 residues long. The CDR3 protein is CATRGWAGANTGELFF. The CDR3 DNA reads as TGCGCCACCCGGGGGTGGGCAGGAGCTAACACCGGGGAGCTGTTTTTT.

The chain uses TRBV2 and TRBJ1-6; TRBD1 might be the D (5 bases). CDR3 length equals 15 residues. V lost 4 bases, J lost 2 bases, and 9 bases lay in between. Germline lookup yields CDR1 SNHLY and CDR2 FYNNEI. CDR3 nucleotide sequence: TGTGCCAGCAGTGTGACAGCCACCTATAATTCACCCCTCCACTTT. Its translation is CASSVTATYNSPLHF.

V gene TRBV14 combines with J gene TRBJ2-3; TRBD2 matches 7 bases. The CDR3 totals 12 residues. The germline V gene has CDR1 SGHDN and CDR2 FVKESK. V shed 5 bases and J 6 bases; nucleotides not matched to a gene: 2. CDR3: CASSISGDTQYF. CDR3 nucleotides: TGTGCCAGCAGCATTAGCGGGGATACGCAGTATTTT. The full variable domain, its missing parts supplied by reference TRBV14 and TRBJ2-3, is EAGVTQFPSHSVIEKGQTVTLRCDPISGHDNLYWYRRVMGKEIKFLLHFVKESKQDESGMPNNRFLAERTGGTYSTLKVQPAELEDSGVYFCASSISGDTQYFGPGTRLTVL.

The CDR3 loop reads CASSYSGGRPGYTF. DNA for the CDR3: TGTGCCAGCAGTTACTCGGGGGGACGCCCCGGCTACACCTTC. This chain links TRBV6-2 or TRBV6-3 with TRBJ1-2; the D gene is possibly TRBD1 (5 bases). Trimming took off 0 bases at V and 8 bases at J, with 13 bases between the two ends. The CDR3 extends over 14 amino acids. CDR1 is MNHEY, CDR2 SVGEGT, per germline.

J is TRBJ2-3 and V is TRBV4-3, with D perhaps matching TRBD1 (7 bases). Trimming cost V 1 base and J 2 bases, with 19 bases left between them. CDR3 length: 18 residues. Germline CDR1 is LGHNA and CDR2 is YSLEER. The CDR3 sequence: CASSQVRSAGGPTDTQYF. The CDR3 coding sequence is TGCGCCAGCAGCCAAGTCCGATCGGCAGGGGGGCCCACAGATACGCAGTATTTT.

This clone is termed medium-sized (0.01 to 0.1%). V and J are TRBV7-8 and TRBJ2-7; D call uncertain. Trimming cost V 0 bases and J 1 base, with 4 bases left between them. Germline loops: CDR1 SGHVS, CDR2 FQNEAQ. The CDR3 is 13 residues long. CDR3 coding DNA: TGTGCCAGCAGCTTAGCTATTTCCTACGAGCAGTACTTC. Its translation is CASSLAISYEQYF.

This chain links TRBV5-1 with TRBJ1-4; D uncertain. Trimming pared 4 bases from V and 0 bases from J, leaving 10 bases between. The CDR3 has 15 amino acids. Germline V gene lookup returns CDR1 SGHRS and CDR2 YFSETQ. The CDR3 DNA reads as TGCGCCAGCAGCATGACTCTTGCAACTAATGAAAAACTGTTTTTT. Its translation: CASSMTLATNEKLFF.

This clone has only a few counts. The gene calls are TRBV12-5 and TRBJ2-1; 9 nucleotides match TRBD1. The CDR3 contains 14 residues. Germline V gives CDR1 LGHNT, CDR2 FRNRAP. Trimming removed 4 bases from V and 4 bases from J; junction bases left unmatched: 2. The CDR3 is CASGSGQGYNEQFF. CDR3 DNA: TGTGCTAGTGGTTCCGGACAGGGGTACAATGAGCAGTTCTTC.

The chain uses TRBV30 and TRBJ2-7, with D perhaps matching TRBD2 (6 bases). Trimming pared 7 bases from V and 3 bases from J, leaving 10 bases between. This CDR3 is 11 amino acids long. Germline CDR1 is GTSNPN and CDR2 is SVGIG (reference sequence). The CDR3 region has the DNA TGTGCCTCCGGGGGTGGCTACGAGCAGTACTTC. Translated, it gives CASGGGYEQYF.

This chain uses TRBV7-9 with TRBJ2-7; TRBD1 aligns across 7 bases. V was clipped by 3 bases and J by 5 bases; unmatched bases: 7. CDR3 length: 14 residues. Germline V lookup: CDR1 SEHNR, CDR2 FQNEAQ (reference sequence). CDR3 coding DNA: TGTGCCAGCAGCTTTGGGACAGAGTACGACGAGCAGTACTTC. Translation: CASSFGTEYDEQYF. The variable domain in full, with the rest retrieved from reference TRBV7-9 and TRBJ2-7, is DTGVSQNPRHKITKRGQNVTFRCDPISEHNRLYWYRQTLGQGPEFLTYFQNEAQLEKSRLLSDRFSAERPKGSFSTLEIQRTEQGDSAMYLCASSFGTEYDEQYFGPGTRLTVT.